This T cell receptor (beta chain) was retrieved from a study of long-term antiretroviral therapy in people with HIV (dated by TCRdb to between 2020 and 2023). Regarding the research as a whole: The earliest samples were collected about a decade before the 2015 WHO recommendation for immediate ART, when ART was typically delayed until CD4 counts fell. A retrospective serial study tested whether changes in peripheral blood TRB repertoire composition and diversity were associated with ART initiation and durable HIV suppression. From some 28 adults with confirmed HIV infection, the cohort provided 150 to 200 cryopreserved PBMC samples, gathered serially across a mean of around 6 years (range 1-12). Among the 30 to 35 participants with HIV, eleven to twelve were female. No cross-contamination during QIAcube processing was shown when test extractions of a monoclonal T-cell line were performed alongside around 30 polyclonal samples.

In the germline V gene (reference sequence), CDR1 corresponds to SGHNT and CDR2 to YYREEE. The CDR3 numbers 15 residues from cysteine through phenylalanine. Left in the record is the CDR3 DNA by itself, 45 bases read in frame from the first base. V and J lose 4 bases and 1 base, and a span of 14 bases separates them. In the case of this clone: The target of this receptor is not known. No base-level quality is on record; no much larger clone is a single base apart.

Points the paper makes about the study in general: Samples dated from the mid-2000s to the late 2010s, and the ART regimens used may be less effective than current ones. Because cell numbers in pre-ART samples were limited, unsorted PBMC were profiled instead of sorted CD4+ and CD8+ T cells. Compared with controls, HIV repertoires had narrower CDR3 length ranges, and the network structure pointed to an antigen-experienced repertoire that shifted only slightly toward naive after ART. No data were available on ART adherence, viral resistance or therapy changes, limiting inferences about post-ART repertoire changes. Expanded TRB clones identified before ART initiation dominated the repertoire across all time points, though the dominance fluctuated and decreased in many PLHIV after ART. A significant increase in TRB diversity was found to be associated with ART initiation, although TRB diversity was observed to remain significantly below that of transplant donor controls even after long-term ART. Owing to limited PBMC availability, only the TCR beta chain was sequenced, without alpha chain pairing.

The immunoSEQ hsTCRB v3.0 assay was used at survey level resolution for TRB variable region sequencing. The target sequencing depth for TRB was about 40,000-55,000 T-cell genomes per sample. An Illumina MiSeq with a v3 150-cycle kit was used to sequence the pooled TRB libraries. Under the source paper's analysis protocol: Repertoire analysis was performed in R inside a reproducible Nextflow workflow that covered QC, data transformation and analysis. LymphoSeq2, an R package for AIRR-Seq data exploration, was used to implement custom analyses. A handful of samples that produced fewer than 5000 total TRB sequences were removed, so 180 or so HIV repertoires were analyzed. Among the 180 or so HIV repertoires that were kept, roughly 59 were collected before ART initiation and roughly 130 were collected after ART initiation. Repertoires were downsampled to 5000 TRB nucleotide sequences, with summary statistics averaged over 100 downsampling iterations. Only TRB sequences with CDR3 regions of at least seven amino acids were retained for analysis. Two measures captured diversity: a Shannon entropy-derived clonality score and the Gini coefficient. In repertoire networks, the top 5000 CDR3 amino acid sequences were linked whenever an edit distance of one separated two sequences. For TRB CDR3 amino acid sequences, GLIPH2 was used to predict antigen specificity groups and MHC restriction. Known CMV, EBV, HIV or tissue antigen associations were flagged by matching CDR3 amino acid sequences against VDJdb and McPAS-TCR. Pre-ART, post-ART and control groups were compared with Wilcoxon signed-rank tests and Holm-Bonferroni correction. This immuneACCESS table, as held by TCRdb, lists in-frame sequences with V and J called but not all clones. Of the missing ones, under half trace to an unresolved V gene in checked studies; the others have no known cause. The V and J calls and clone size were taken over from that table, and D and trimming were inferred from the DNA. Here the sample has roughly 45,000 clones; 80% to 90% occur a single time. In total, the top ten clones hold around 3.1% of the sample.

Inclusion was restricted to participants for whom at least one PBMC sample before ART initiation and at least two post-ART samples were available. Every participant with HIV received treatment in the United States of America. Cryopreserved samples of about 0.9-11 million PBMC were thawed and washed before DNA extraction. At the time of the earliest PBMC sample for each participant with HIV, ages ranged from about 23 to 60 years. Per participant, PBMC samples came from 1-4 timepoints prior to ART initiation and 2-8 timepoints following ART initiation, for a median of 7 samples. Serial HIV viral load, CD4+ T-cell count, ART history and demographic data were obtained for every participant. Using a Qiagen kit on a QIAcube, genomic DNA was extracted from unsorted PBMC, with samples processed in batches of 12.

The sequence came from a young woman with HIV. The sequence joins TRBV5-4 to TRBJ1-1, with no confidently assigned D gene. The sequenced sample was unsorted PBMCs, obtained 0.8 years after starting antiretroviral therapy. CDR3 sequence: CASSNLQRSNTEAFF. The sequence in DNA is TGTGCCAGCAGCAATTTACAGCGGTCGAACACTGAAGCTTTCTTT.